The clone carrying this T cell receptor (beta chain) was detected many times. No antigen is known for it. This CDR3 has 14 amino acids. CDR1 and CDR2 (germline): SGDLS, YYNGEE. Trimming took off 4 bases at V and 1 base at J, with 12 bases between the two ends. This sample stems from a study of neurological immune-mediated disorders. General study points: A possible signature appeared as one related-CDR3 cluster, in which phylogenetic grouping placed the repertoires of 18 of 34 multiple sclerosis patients. TCR-beta repertoires seemed private in all groups, with no expanded CDR3 amino acid sequences shared.

TCRdb re-called the 5' RACE reads with MiXCR, one entry per CDR3 protein. The table shows tens of thousands of distinct CDR3 sequences, with 3.5% to 4% occurring only once. Libraries used 2 million unsorted PBMCs kept frozen in RNAlater. This receptor was obtained from a man younger than 45 with multiple sclerosis. The rearrangement uses TRBV9 and TRBJ2-7; D gene uncertain. Sequencing was performed on PBMCs. The CDR3, as DNA: TGTGCCAGCAGCACGGCCTCGTCGTCCTACGAGCAGTACTTC. It is translated as CASSTASSSYEQYF. Looking up the rest from reference TRBV9 and TRBJ2-7 gives the full variable domain: DSGVTQTPKHLITATGQRVTLRCSPRSGDLSVYWYQQSLDQGLQFLIQYYNGEERAKGNILERFSAQQFPDLHSELNLSSLELGDSALYFCASSTASSSYEQYFGPGTRLTVT.